This TCR beta chain was retrieved from a study of T cells in Graves' hyperthyroidism and ophthalmopathy. Lactation, pregnancy, other autoimmune disease or uncontrolled infection led to exclusion of patients. RNA transcripts gave rise to amplified TCR beta CDR3 regions. A first-round RT-PCR of the TCR CDR3 used the HTBI primer set. TCRdb recomputed calls from the multiplex PCR reads with MiXCR, one row per CDR3 protein. Among a few hundred thousand distinct CDR3 sequences, roughly 14% were seen once, and the ten largest hold over 15%. General study results and limits: Blood also held most thyroid clonotypes expanded beyond 0.001. Ophthalmopathy was distinguished from stable hyperthyroidism by 13 V-J signatures.

Germline V CDR1 and CDR2: DFQATT, SNEGSKA (reference sequence). The J segment lost 5 bases and the V segment lost 6 bases, leaving 9 bases of the junction unmatched. This CDR3 comprises 13 residues. This clonotype was seen ten or more times. No antigen is known for it. The sequenced sample consisted of blood. The chain links TRBV20-1 to TRBJ1-1; 7 nucleotides line up with TRBD1. This receptor was obtained from a young woman with Graves' hyperthyroidism. The CDR3 DNA is TGCAGTGCAGCGACAGGGATGAGGACTGAAGCTTTCTTT. Its translation is CSAATGMRTEAFF.